This record looks at one T cell receptor (beta chain) sequence and its context. What it binds is unknown. This sample stems from a study of cytomegalovirus exposure and HLA in healthy donors. Findings and limits, study-wide: Researchers catalogued under 200 TCR beta chains as cytomegalovirus-associated. Specificity for CMV antigens was confirmed in vitro for three of the CMV-associated chains. The classifier reportedly diagnosed cytomegalovirus status with high sensitivity and specificity.

Produced via immunoSEQ multiplex PCR; TCRdb's table is partial and in-frame only. In the table there are 250,000 to 300,000 clones, nearly 90% of which are singletons. V gave up 3 bases and J gave up 3 bases, with 24 bases separating them. The germline gives CDR1 MNHNS, CDR2 SASEGT. CDR3 length: 18 residues. This sequence joins TRBV6-1 and TRBJ2-7; tentative D call: TRBD1 (5 bases). This TCR came from a woman aged 18 to 35 in good health and CMV-seronegative. Material: PBMCs. The CDR3 is CASSETEDHRPLGYEQYV. The CDR3 DNA sequence: TGTGCCAGCAGTGAGACAGAGGACCATCGACCGCTGGGCTACGAGCAGTACGTC.